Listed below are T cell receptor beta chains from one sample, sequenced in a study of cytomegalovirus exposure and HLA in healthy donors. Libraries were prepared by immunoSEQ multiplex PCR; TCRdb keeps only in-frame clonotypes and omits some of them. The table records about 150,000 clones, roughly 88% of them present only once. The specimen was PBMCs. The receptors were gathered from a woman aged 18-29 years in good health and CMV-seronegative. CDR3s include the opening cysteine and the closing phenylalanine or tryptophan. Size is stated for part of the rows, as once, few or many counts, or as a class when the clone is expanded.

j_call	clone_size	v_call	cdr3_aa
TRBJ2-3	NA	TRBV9	CASSPRWPPDTQYF
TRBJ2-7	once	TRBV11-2	CASSPSDRAEQYF
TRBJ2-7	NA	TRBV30	CAWSGLDAYEQYF
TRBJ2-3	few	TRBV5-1	CASSLYASGAVDTQYF
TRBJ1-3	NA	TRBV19	CASRRESSGNTIYF
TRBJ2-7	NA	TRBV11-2	CASSPRGGDEQYF
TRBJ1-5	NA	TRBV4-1	CASSQVRQGSEPQHF
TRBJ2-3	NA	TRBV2	CASSLAGKSADTQYF
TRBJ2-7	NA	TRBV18	CASSPQGSVSYEQYF
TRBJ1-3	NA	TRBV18	CAWRGTGNTIYF
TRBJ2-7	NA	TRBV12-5	CASGRPTGVIMEQYF
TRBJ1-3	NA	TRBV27	CASSLGQGYGNTIYF
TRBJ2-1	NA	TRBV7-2	CASSLRSGGAGNEQFF
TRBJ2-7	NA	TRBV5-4	CASSHTPGQEQYF
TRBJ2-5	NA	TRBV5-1	CASSLQGWETQYF
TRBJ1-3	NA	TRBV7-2	CASSFNPGNTIYF
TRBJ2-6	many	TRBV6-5	CATSPGANVLTF
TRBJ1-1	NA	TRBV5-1	CASLGTEGTEAFF
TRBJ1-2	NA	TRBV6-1	CASSLVHGDGYTF
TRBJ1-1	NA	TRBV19	CATSLTGLHNTEAFF
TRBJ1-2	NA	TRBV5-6	CASSLYRTVYGYTF
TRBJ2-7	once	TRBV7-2	CASSLDGGAYEQYF